This T cell receptor (beta chain) is from a study of cytomegalovirus exposure and HLA in healthy donors (dated by TCRdb to the late 2010s). In terms of the full investigation: In an earlier analysis of 550 to 750 of the donors, 276 Gb of sequence data and 100 million or so unique TCR beta sequences from about 179 million T cells were reported. A later analysis re-examined previously published TCR beta repertoires from more than 550 donors and added high-resolution HLA genotyping to investigate patterns of TCR occurrence. To predict cytomegalovirus infection status, the study combined high-throughput TCR immunosequencing, statistical association of individual TCRs with disease status, and machine learning. The genetic ancestry cluster associated with self-reported Caucasian donors included over 80% of the 300 to 450 genotyped donors. In a later genetic analysis, genome-wide SNP genotypes for about 55% of the 666 donors were used, and that subset was treated as a discovery cohort. Using immunosequencing, the study profiled T cell repertoires from 666 subjects and related those repertoires to cytomegalovirus serostatus. Every repertoire in the discovery cohort had been generated on one and the same sequencing platform. The number of typed donors differed by locus: about 620-640 for A, B, C, DRB1 and DQB1; 500 to 550 for DQA1; 606 for DPA1; and roughly 490 for DPB1. The later analysis used no new phenotypic data to find candidate immune exposures, relying instead on TCR beta sequences and their occurrence across donors. An earlier analysis of approximately 500 of the donors applied high-throughput TCR beta sequencing to assess whether each TCR beta V gene segment acted as functional or pseudogenic. An early release covering more than 500 HLA-typed donors comprised roughly 300 gigabases of sequencing data and about 90 million unique TCR sequences. Both class I and class II loci were covered by HLA typing, at four-digit resolution. Along with the roughly 670-subject first cohort, a separate validation cohort of more than 90 different subjects was used. Among some 400 genotyped donors of the cohort, an average of 235,054 unique TCR beta nucleotide sequences were sequenced per donor, roughly a sixth of them non-productive. The study aimed to test whether signatures of past pathogen exposure could be identified by cataloging public T cell receptors. Roughly five DR-DQ haplotypes were handled as single units for association and clustering, since linkage in the cohort was strong. Donor age, sex, ethnicity and CMV serostatus were compiled alongside the repertoire data. The study at large found these results: Because counts were too low, more than 15 rarely observed V segments, including chromosome 9 orphons, were left out of the earlier analysis of roughly 600 of the donors. The 87-base-pair reads could not distinguish some IMGT-functional V segments, including TRBV6-2 and TRBV6-3, so those segments were excluded. Sequencing depth was assumed to be roughly uniform across donors in the presence/absence analyses, though that assumption may not hold. In a later analysis, the rate of TCR association differed among HLA loci, with DRB1 alleles having the most associated TCRs and HLA-C alleles having the fewest. In a later analysis, several top co-occurrence clusters were reported to appear linked to parvovirus B19, influenza, CMV and Epstein-Barr virus. A further reported finding was that TCR beta sequences accurately predicted the HLA-A and HLA-B alleles for most subjects in the first cohort. The classifier was reported to diagnose cytomegalovirus status with high specificity and sensitivity in both the original and validation cohorts. Most CMV-associated TCR beta chains appeared to be HLA-restricted in a later analysis, and the HLA associations seemed to be driven largely by CMV exposure. According to the authors, the approach could potentially be generalized to other disease states and immunological phenotypes. In the study, some 160 TCR beta chains were listed as associated with cytomegalovirus. Compared with equally common non-associated chains, HLA-associated TCR beta chains in a later analysis were more clonally expanded and had lower generation probabilities. When HLA alleles, especially DR and DQ, strongly co-occurred, attributing TCR associations to individual alleles was difficult. For the cohort, immune exposure information was limited to CMV serostatus. In a later genetic analysis, a missense DCLRE1C variant was associated with V-gene and J-gene trimming of TCR beta chains, and the association was replicated in an independent cohort. Specific HLA alleles were associated with roughly 16,000 TCR beta sequences at a false discovery rate of 0.05 in a later analysis. Most TCR sequences were seen in very few donors, while some public TCRs were found in many individuals. A few of the identified cytomegalovirus-associated TCR beta chains were confirmed in vitro to be specific for cytomegalovirus antigens. Only TCR beta chains were sequenced in this cohort, and the absence of alpha or paired-chain data limited detectable features. Linkage disequilibrium might explain the correlated functional status among segregating V segments, but an unknown experimental factor could not be excluded. Compared with the 666-donor mean, donors in an Asian-associated ancestry cluster had fewer N-insertions in productive TCRs, according to a later genetic analysis. In an earlier analysis of 587 of the donors, most TCR beta V segments appeared in productive rearrangements about 87% or about 30% of the time, broadly matching IMGT annotations. A cluster of highly shared sequence variants was judged likely to be a technical artifact of the sequencing pipeline. Because HLA typing was unavailable for some donors at each locus, only the typed subset was used in association tests.

Library generation was performed with the immunoSEQ multiplex PCR assay. For the multiplex PCR, a mixture combining 60 forward primers for TCR Vbeta segments and 13 reverse primers for TCR Jbeta segments was used. A multiplex PCR assay on genomic DNA amplified the CDR3 region of rearranged TCR beta genes. The amplified TCR beta libraries were sequenced on the Illumina HiSeq System as 87-base-pair reads. The source study handled its data this way. A later analysis counted about 76 million unique TCR beta chains across the 550 to 750 repertoires, and 9 million to 14 million of these chains were shared by at least two donors. A nearest-neighbor algorithm error-corrected the raw reads and collapsed the reads into unique sequences, merging closely related sequences to remove PCR and sequencing errors. V, D and J gene segments were assigned by aligning CDR3 sequences to IMGT reference sequences. Each retained sequence needed at least a six-nucleotide match to both a V gene segment and a J gene segment. A rearrangement was called productive if the CDR3 had no stop codons and remained in frame with V and J, and every other rearrangement was called non-productive. Following IMGT convention, CDR3 was defined as the stretch from the second conserved V-encoded cysteine to the conserved J-encoded phenylalanine. In an earlier analysis of more than 550 of the donors, sequences lacking an unambiguous match to a single V gene segment were excluded. In an earlier analysis of 587 of the donors, V segments were called functional above 56.7% productive rearrangements and were called segregating when the between-donor standard deviation exceeded 5%. A statistical classification framework was developed to diagnose cytomegalovirus status using the catalog of TCR beta chain sequences. In a later analysis, TCR nucleotide sequences were compared against IMGT/GENE-DB human TR gene sequences so that V and J genes could be assigned. A later analysis assigned CDR3 sequences and most-parsimonious VDJ recombination scenarios with the TCRdist pipeline. In a later analysis, every TCR beta chain was defined by the combination of its CDR3 amino acid sequence and its V-gene family, and reads without a unique V-gene family were dropped. A later analysis removed 592 highly shared, low-generation-probability nucleotide sequences to deal with suspected cross-contamination and a sequencing artifact. A later analysis calculated a clonal expansion index for each public chain from normalized within-repertoire ranks of inferred template counts. Generation probabilities in a later analysis came from a VDJ recombination model fitted to out-of-frame rearrangements, and those results were checked against IGoR. Hypergeometric tests were used in a later analysis to score TCR-TCR, TCR-HLA and TCR-CMV co-occurrence, with a repertoire-size bias correction applied to the TCR pairs. False discovery rates were estimated in a later analysis by permuting HLA or CMV assignments 20 times. In a later analysis, co-occurring TCRs were grouped with DBSCAN, and TCRdist sequence similarity was added when clustering was performed within HLA-allele-positive subsets. Repertoires with fewer than 30,000 or more than 120,000 public chains, plus five repertoires with anomalous nucleotide sharing, were excluded from co-occurrence clustering. TCRdb took over this immuneACCESS table, retaining in-frame rearrangements with V and J assigned. Such tables are incomplete; in checked studies, under half of the missing clones stem from an unresolved V gene, and the remainder is unexplained. D and trimming come from the DNA, and the V and J calls and clone size come from that table. The table for this sample lists roughly 220,000 clones; under 70% of them were counted only once. The top ten clonotypes cover about 3% of the sample.

The germline V gene encodes CDR1 LNHDA and CDR2 SQIVND (reference sequence). The CDR3, cysteine through phenylalanine, is 15 amino acids long. The entry retains the CDR3 DNA only, 45 bases that are in frame from base 1. V is cut back by 0 bases and J by 6 bases, with 4 bases in the junction unmatched. On this clone itself: Its recognized antigen is unknown. Nothing much larger sits one base from this clone, and base qualities are not available.

The cohort consisted of 666 healthy bone marrow donors. Cohort members were all nominally healthy when sampled, although unrecorded immune exposures were likely present. The donor tested CMV seropositive, placing the donor among the 289 seropositive members of the cohort. A peripheral blood sample was provided by each donor, and peripheral blood mononuclear cells were used for TCR beta sequencing. Genomic DNA extraction from the blood cell samples was performed with the Qiagen DNeasy Blood Extraction Kit. This TCR was sampled from a middle-aged man in good health and CMV-seropositive. The receptor chain draws on TRBV19 and TRBJ1-2; a stretch of 10 junction bases matches TRBD1. The sample taken for sequencing was PBMCs. CDR3 reads: CASSIDPTGGNGYTF. The bases read TGTGCCAGTAGTATAGACCCGACAGGGGGCAATGGCTACACCTTC.